Listed below are T cell receptor beta chains from one sample, sequenced in a study of T cell repertoires in aging, cancer and after chemotherapy. TCRdb independently ran MiXCR on the multiplex PCR reads; one entry per CDR3 protein. The sample lists more than 1,500 distinct CDR3 sequences, roughly 25% occurring once. Sequenced: blood. All receptors derive from a human donor with a solid tumor. Both conserved end residues are part of each CDR3. The order of the fields is clone size, CDR3 length, D gene, J gene, V gene, CDR3 protein, CDR3 DNA. The D gene is left open where the match is weak. For some rows the clone size is stated as once, few or many, or as a class when expanded; others skip it.

size: -
length: 17
D: TRBD2
J: TRBJ2-2
V: TRBV6-1
CDR3: CASSERSGGAGSGELFF
DNA: TGTGCCAGCAGTGAAAGAAGCGGGGGGGCCGGGAGCGGGGAGCTGTTTTTT

size: -
length: 13
D: -
J: TRBJ1-2
V: TRBV12-3/TRBV12-4
CDR3: CASSPTGAYGYTF
DNA: TGTGCCAGCAGTCCGACAGGAGCCTATGGCTACACCTTC

size: -
length: 13
D: -
J: TRBJ1-2
V: TRBV21-1
CDR3: CASKGEEEDGYTF
DNA: TGTGCCAGCAAGGGAGAAGAGGAGGATGGCTACACCTTC

size: medium-sized
length: 11
D: -
J: TRBJ2-5
V: TRBV6-5
CDR3: CASRGQETQYF
DNA: TGTGCCTCCCGGGGGCAAGAGACCCAGTACTTC

size: few
length: 15
D: -
J: TRBJ1-3
V: TRBV5-5
CDR3: CASSDRVGSGNTIYF
DNA: TGTGCCAGCAGCGACAGAGTAGGCTCTGGAAACACCATATATTTT

size: -
length: 16
D: TRBD2
J: TRBJ2-3
V: TRBV30
CDR3: CASTPGLAGETDTQYF
DNA: TGTGCCTCGACACCGGGACTAGCGGGGGAGACAGATACGCAGTATTTT

size: -
length: 17
D: TRBD2
J: TRBJ2-3
V: TRBV4-2
CDR3: CASSQDRATSLTDTQYF
DNA: TGTGCCAGCAGCCAAGATCGGGCGACTAGCCTCACAGATACGCAGTATTTT

size: -
length: 15
D: -
J: TRBJ2-5
V: TRBV7-3
CDR3: CASSLNGGGQETQYF
DNA: TGTGCCAGCAGCTTAAATGGAGGGGGCCAAGAGACCCAGTACTTC

size: -
length: 15
D: TRBD1
J: TRBJ2-3
V: TRBV7-2
CDR3: CASGTRQGSADTQYF
DNA: TGTGCCAGCGGCACGAGACAGGGGAGCGCAGATACGCAGTATTTT

size: -
length: 13
D: -
J: TRBJ2-3
V: TRBV18
CDR3: CASSQRFTDTQYF
DNA: TGTGCCAGCTCTCAGCGGTTCACAGATACGCAGTATTTT

size: few
length: 14
D: -
J: TRBJ2-2
V: TRBV6-1
CDR3: CASGYWANTGELFF
DNA: TGTGCCAGCGGCTATTGGGCGAACACCGGGGAGCTGTTTTTT

size: medium-sized
length: 14
D: -
J: TRBJ2-3
V: TRBV6-5
CDR3: CASSYSTTTDTQYF
DNA: TGTGCCAGCAGTTACTCGACTACCACAGATACGCAGTATTTT

size: -
length: 14
D: -
J: TRBJ1-5
V: TRBV5-6
CDR3: CASSLGPGEQPQHF
DNA: TGTGCCAGCAGCTTGGGCCCCGGGGAGCAGCCCCAGCATTTT

size: -
length: 12
D: -
J: TRBJ2-7
V: TRBV11-2
CDR3: CASSLNSGEQYF
DNA: TGTGCCAGCAGCTTAAATTCTGGCGAGCAGTACTTC

size: few
length: 14
D: TRBD2
J: TRBJ2-5
V: TRBV6-1
CDR3: CASRVGLAIETQYF
DNA: TGTGCCAGCAGGGTCGGACTAGCTATAGAGACCCAGTACTTC

size: -
length: 14
D: -
J: TRBJ1-5
V: TRBV19
CDR3: CASSITDPYQPQHF
DNA: TGTGCCAGTAGTATAACAGATCCCTATCAGCCCCAGCATTTT

size: large
length: 14
D: -
J: TRBJ1-4
V: TRBV6-1
CDR3: CASRTGSTNEKLFF
DNA: TGTGCCAGCAGAACAGGGTCAACTAATGAAAAACTGTTTTTT

size: few
length: 18
D: TRBD2
J: TRBJ2-3
V: TRBV10-3
CDR3: CAISDSLISGASTDTQYF
DNA: TGTGCCATCAGTGATTCCTTAATCAGCGGGGCCAGCACAGATACGCAGTATTTT

size: -
length: 12
D: TRBD1
J: TRBJ2-1
V: TRBV20-1
CDR3: CSARGQNNEQFF
DNA: TGCAGTGCTAGGGGACAGAACAATGAGCAGTTCTTC

size: -
length: 16
D: -
J: TRBJ1-4
V: TRBV12-3/TRBV12-4
CDR3: CASSRLYKSTNEKLFF
DNA: TGTGCCAGCAGCCGCCTTTACAAGTCAACTAATGAAAAACTGTTTTTT

size: -
length: 11
D: -
J: TRBJ1-2
V: TRBV20-1
CDR3: CSARDRDGYTF
DNA: TGCAGTGCTAGAGATAGGGATGGCTACACCTTC

size: few
length: 15
D: TRBD1
J: TRBJ1-4
V: TRBV7-2
CDR3: CASSPDRVIREKLFF
DNA: TGTGCCAGCAGCCCGGACAGGGTCATCCGAGAAAAACTGTTTTTT

size: medium-sized
length: 14
D: TRBD2
J: TRBJ2-7
V: TRBV30
CDR3: CAWSHSGGRNEQYF
DNA: TGTGCCTGGAGTCATAGCGGGGGGAGAAACGAGCAGTACTTC

size: large
length: 13
D: -
J: TRBJ2-5
V: TRBV6-1
CDR3: CASSEWTVETQYF
DNA: TGTGCCAGCAGTGAATGGACAGTTGAGACCCAGTACTTC

size: -
length: 14
D: TRBD1
J: TRBJ1-1
V: TRBV12-3/TRBV12-4
CDR3: CANRGRAMNTEAFF
DNA: TGTGCCAACAGGGGCAGGGCCATGAACACTGAAGCTTTCTTT

size: -
length: 14
D: -
J: TRBJ1-1
V: TRBV12-3/TRBV12-4
CDR3: CASRGRAINTEAFF
DNA: TGTGCCAGCAGGGGCAGGGCCATTAACACTGAAGCTTTCTTT

size: -
length: 16
D: -
J: TRBJ2-4
V: TRBV7-9
CDR3: CASSLGGANVKNIQYF
DNA: TGTGCCAGCAGCTTAGGGGGGGCGAATGTCAAAAACATTCAGTACTTC